The sequence of this T cell receptor (beta chain) was determined in a study of blood T cell repertoires in COVID-19. As for the study in general: Sites in the United States, Italy and Spain provided acute and convalescent COVID-19 samples. Sources were T cells, B-cell-depleted T cells, or PBMCs; the material itself was cDNA or gDNA.

In the original analysis: Estimates of nucleated cell counts were drawn from the amplification of reference gene primers. Only in-frame clones appear in the TCRdb table, and some are missing; sequencing was by immunoSEQ multiplex PCR. Clone size and V and J calls were adopted from that table, with D and trimming inferred from the DNA. The sample lists 150,000 to 200,000 clones, 80% to 90% occurring once. This clone was seen more than once but under ten times. The TCR was taken from a woman younger than 35 who had recovered from COVID-19. Sequencing used PBMCs or T cells enriched from blood (not recorded which).

The CDR3 reads CASSGGLAETYNEQFF. The CDR3 region has the DNA TGTGCCAGCAGCGGGGGACTAGCGGAAACGTACAATGAGCAGTTCTTC. The V and J genes are TRBV9 and TRBJ2-1, with 11 bases that match TRBD2. Per the germline V gene, CDR1 is SGDLS and CDR2 is YYNGEE. The V gene end was trimmed by 3 bases and the J gene end by 4 bases; junction bases not matched to a gene: 6. The CDR3 is made up of 16 amino acids.